This T cell receptor (beta chain) was recorded in a study of cytomegalovirus exposure and HLA in healthy donors listed by TCRdb under 2017. For the study in its entirety: An earlier analysis of roughly 630 of the donors reported about 290 Gb of sequence data and 100 million to 140 million unique TCR beta sequences from 190 million or so T cells. Both class I and class II loci were covered by HLA typing, at four-digit resolution. To predict cytomegalovirus infection status, the study brought together high-throughput TCR immunosequencing, statistical association of individual TCRs with disease status, and machine learning. In addition to the first cohort of approximately 650 subjects, a separate validation cohort of approximately 130 different subjects was used. Every repertoire in the discovery cohort had been generated on one and the same sequencing platform. Roughly 310 gigabases of sequencing data and some 85 million unique TCR sequences were included in an early release covering 500 to 750 HLA-typed donors. Among almost 400 genotyped donors of the cohort, an average of around 240,000 unique TCR beta nucleotide sequences were sequenced per donor, 15% to 20% of them non-productive. Donor age, sex, ethnicity and CMV serostatus were compiled alongside the repertoire data. The T cell repertoires of 666 subjects were profiled by immunosequencing and related to cytomegalovirus serostatus. Roughly 5 DR-DQ haplotypes were handled as single units for association and clustering because linkage in the cohort was strong. A later analysis re-analyzed previously published TCR beta repertoires from 550 to 700 donors and added high-resolution HLA genotyping to study TCR occurrence patterns. An earlier analysis of about 600 of the donors used high-throughput TCR beta sequencing to judge whether each TCR beta V gene segment behaved as functional or pseudogenic. Of the roughly 400 genotyped donors, approximately 80% fell in the genetic ancestry cluster associated with self-reported Caucasian donors. Typing coverage differed by locus: A, B, C, DRB1 and DQB1 were typed in roughly 620-630 donors, DQA1 in roughly 510, DPA1 in approximately 610, and DPB1 in 472. The aim of the study was to test whether cataloging public T cell receptors could identify signatures of past pathogen exposure. In a later genetic analysis, genome-wide SNP genotypes for about 65% of the 666 donors were used, and that subset was treated as a discovery cohort. Rather than drawing on any new phenotypic data, the later analysis identified candidate immune exposures from TCR beta sequences and the way those sequences occurred across donors.

The investigation overall reported the following: Because counts were too low, 15 to 20 rarely observed V segments, including chromosome 9 orphons, were excluded from the earlier analysis of 587 of the donors. The authors suggested that the approach could potentially be generalized to other disease states and immunological phenotypes. Broadly in line with IMGT annotations, most TCR beta V segments showed up in productive rearrangements about 90% or about 30% of the time in an earlier analysis of several hundred of the donors. Across donors, most TCR sequences were observed very rarely, whereas some public TCRs were present in many individuals. Most CMV-associated TCR beta chains appeared to be HLA-restricted in a later analysis, and the HLA associations seemed to be driven largely by CMV exposure. Assigning TCR associations to individual alleles was difficult when HLA alleles, especially DR and DQ, strongly co-occurred. Roughly uniform sequencing depth across donors was assumed in presence/absence analyses, although this assumption may not hold. A later analysis found that HLA-associated TCR beta chains were more clonally expanded and had lower generation probabilities than equally common non-associated chains. HLA typing was unavailable for some donors at each locus, so association tests used only the typed subset. According to a later analysis, parvovirus B19, influenza, CMV and Epstein-Barr virus appeared linked to several top co-occurrence clusters. CMV serostatus was the only immune exposure information available for the cohort. Some IMGT-functional V segments, including TRBV6-2 and TRBV6-3, could not be told apart with the 87-base-pair reads, so those segments were excluded. A later genetic analysis associated a missense DCLRE1C variant with V-gene and J-gene trimming of TCR beta chains, and an independent cohort replicated the association. In the study, 150 to 200 TCR beta chains were listed as associated with cytomegalovirus. In vitro tests confirmed that three of the cytomegalovirus-associated TCR beta chains recognize cytomegalovirus antigens. Compared with the roughly 600-donor mean, donors in an Asian-associated ancestry cluster had fewer N-insertions in productive TCRs, according to a later genetic analysis. Linkage disequilibrium might explain the correlated functional status among segregating V segments, but an unknown experimental factor could not be excluded. Cytomegalovirus status was reported to be diagnosed by the classifier with high specificity and sensitivity in both the original and validation cohorts. A cluster of highly shared sequence variants was judged likely to represent a technical artifact of the sequencing pipeline. At a false discovery rate of 0.05, a later analysis linked roughly 17,000 TCR beta sequences to specific HLA alleles. The cohort was sequenced for TCR beta chains only, and without alpha or paired-chain data the features that could be detected were limited. A further reported finding was that TCR beta sequences accurately predicted the HLA-A and HLA-B alleles for most subjects in the first cohort. In a later analysis, the rate of TCR association differed among HLA loci, with DRB1 alleles having the most associated TCRs and HLA-C alleles having the fewest.

On this clone itself: The antigen it recognizes is unknown. Per-nucleotide qualities are absent, and no much larger clonotype sits a single base away.

CDR1 and CDR2 (SEHNR, FQNEAQ) derive from the germline V gene (reference sequence). From V the trimming removes 5 bases and from J it removes 3 bases, while the gene matches leave 11 bases of the junction unaccounted for. There are 17 amino acids in the CDR3, from cysteine to phenylalanine inclusive. Of the read, only the CDR3 DNA is kept; its 51 bases are in frame from base 1. Library construction relied on the immunoSEQ multiplex PCR assay. The multiplex PCR relied on a mix of 60 forward primers for TCR Vbeta segments and 13 reverse primers for TCR Jbeta segments. Amplification of the CDR3 region of rearranged TCR beta genes was performed with a multiplex PCR assay on genomic DNA. The Illumina HiSeq System was used to sequence the amplified TCR beta libraries as 87-base-pair reads. In the paper's pipeline: A later analysis counted around 72 million unique TCR beta chains across the 700 or so repertoires, and some 11 million of these chains were shared by at least two donors. To remove PCR and sequencing errors, raw reads were error-corrected and collapsed into unique sequences using a nearest-neighbor algorithm that merged closely related sequences. CDR3 sequences were aligned to IMGT reference sequences to assign V, D and J gene segments. Each retained sequence needed at least a six-nucleotide match to both a V gene segment and a J gene segment. Rearrangements were classified as productive when the CDR3 lacked stop codons and remained in frame with V and J, and all other rearrangements were classified as non-productive. Following IMGT convention, CDR3 was defined as the stretch from the second conserved V-encoded cysteine up to the conserved J-encoded phenylalanine. The earlier analysis of approximately 590 of the donors excluded any sequence lacking an unambiguous match to a single V gene segment. An earlier analysis of approximately 590 of the donors called V segments functional above 56.7% productive rearrangements and segregating when the between-donor standard deviation exceeded 5%. To diagnose cytomegalovirus status from the catalog of TCR beta chain sequences, a statistical classification framework was built. V and J gene assignment, in a later analysis, came from comparing TCR nucleotide sequences with IMGT/GENE-DB human TR gene sequences. In a later analysis, CDR3 sequences and most-parsimonious VDJ recombination scenarios were assigned using the TCRdist pipeline. In a later analysis, every TCR beta chain was defined by the combination of its CDR3 amino acid sequence and its V-gene family, and reads without a unique V-gene family were dropped. A later analysis removed 550 to 650 highly shared, low-generation-probability nucleotide sequences to deal with suspected cross-contamination and a sequencing artifact. In a later analysis, a clonal expansion index was calculated for each public chain from normalized within-repertoire ranks of inferred template counts. In a later analysis, generation probabilities were computed with a VDJ recombination model fitted to out-of-frame rearrangements, and the resulting probabilities were checked against IGoR. In a later analysis, hypergeometric tests were used to score TCR-TCR, TCR-HLA and TCR-CMV co-occurrence, with a repertoire-size bias correction applied to TCR pairs. A later analysis estimated false discovery rates by permuting HLA or CMV assignments 20 times. In a later analysis, co-occurring TCRs were grouped using DBSCAN, and TCRdist sequence similarity was added for clustering within HLA-allele-positive subsets. Co-occurrence clustering excluded repertoires with fewer than 30,000 or more than 120,000 public chains, plus five with anomalous nucleotide sharing. In TCRdb, the immuneACCESS table is reduced to in-frame sequences with V and J assigned. These tables do not hold every clone; where another copy was compared, an unresolved V gene accounts for under half, and the others remain unexplained. The V and J calls and clone size are taken from that table; D and trimming were inferred from the DNA. The sample table contains under 200,000 clones; only one count was recorded for over 65% of them. The ten largest account for 1.8% of the sample.

In total, 630 or so healthy bone marrow donors made up the cohort. All cohort members were sampled while nominally healthy, although unrecorded immune exposures were likely present. The donor tested CMV seronegative and was one of the 352 seronegative cohort members. A peripheral blood sample was collected from each donor, and TCR beta sequencing was performed on peripheral blood mononuclear cells. The Qiagen DNeasy Blood Extraction Kit was used to extract genomic DNA from the blood cell samples. This receptor was taken from a woman aged 25 to 39 in good health and CMV-seronegative. The rearranged chain carries TRBV7-9 and TRBJ2-1; 9 bases in the junction line up with TRBD2. Sequencing was done on a sample of PBMCs. The DNA reads as follows: TGTGCCAGCAGCCTCCTGAGCGCGGGAGGGATCTACAATGAGCAGTTCTTC. Its translation is CASSLLSAGGIYNEQFF.